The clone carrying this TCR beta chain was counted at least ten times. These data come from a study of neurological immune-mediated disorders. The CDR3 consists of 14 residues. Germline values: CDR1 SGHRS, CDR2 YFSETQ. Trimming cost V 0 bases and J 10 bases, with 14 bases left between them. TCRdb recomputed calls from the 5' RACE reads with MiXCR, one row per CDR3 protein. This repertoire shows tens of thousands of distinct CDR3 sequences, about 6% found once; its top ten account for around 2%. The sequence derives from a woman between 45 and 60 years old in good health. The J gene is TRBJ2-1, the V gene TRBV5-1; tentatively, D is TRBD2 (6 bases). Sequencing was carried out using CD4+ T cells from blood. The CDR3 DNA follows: TGCGCCAGCAGCTTGGGTTCGGGGGTCGGGGAGCAGTTCTTC. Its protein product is CASSLGSGVGEQFF.